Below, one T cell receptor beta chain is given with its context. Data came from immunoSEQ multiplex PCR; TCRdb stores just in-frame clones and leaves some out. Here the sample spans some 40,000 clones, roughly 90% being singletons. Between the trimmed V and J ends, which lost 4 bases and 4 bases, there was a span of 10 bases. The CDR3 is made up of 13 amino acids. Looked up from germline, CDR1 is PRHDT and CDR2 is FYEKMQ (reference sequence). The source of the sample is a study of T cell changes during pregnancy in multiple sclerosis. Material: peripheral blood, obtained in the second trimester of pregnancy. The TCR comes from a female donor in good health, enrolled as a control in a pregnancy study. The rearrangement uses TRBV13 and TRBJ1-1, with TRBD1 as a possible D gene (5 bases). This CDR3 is CASSWQGPTEAFF. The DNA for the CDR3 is TGTGCCAGCAGCTGGCAGGGCCCCACTGAAGCTTTCTTT.